Listed below are T cell receptor beta chains from one sample, sequenced in a study of cytomegalovirus exposure and HLA in healthy donors. The table came from immunoSEQ multiplex PCR; TCRdb's copy has only in-frame clones and leaves some out. The sample shows about 160,000 clones, about 80% of them seen only once. Specimen: PBMCs. Every receptor here comes from a man younger than 35 in good health and CMV-seropositive. CDR3s include the opening cysteine and the closing phenylalanine or tryptophan.

v_gene	j_gene	CDR3aa
TRBV6-5	TRBJ1-4	CASRALQFSNEKLFF
TRBV10-3	TRBJ1-5	CAISESTGNQPQHF
TRBV7-9	TRBJ1-1	CASSLASGTGVPTEAFF
TRBV5-4	TRBJ2-3	CASRRLAGGITDTQYF
TRBV5-1	TRBJ2-1	CASSLDIHEQFF
TRBV25-1	TRBJ2-1	CASSPLWTSGDNEQFF
TRBV29-1	TRBJ2-7	CSVDENGQGWEQYF
TRBV27	TRBJ2-3	CASSLTPGTSGSGTDTQYF
TRBV7-9	TRBJ2-5	CASSLGLEETQYF
TRBV6-5	TRBJ2-2	CASSYLTGGELFF
TRBV29-1	TRBJ1-1	CSVRDGGDTEAFF
TRBV7-2	TRBJ2-7	CASSLSQGPRYEQYF
TRBV19	TRBJ2-7	CASSFAGAYEQYF
TRBV9	TRBJ1-4	CASSVDPAGTVATNEELFF
TRBV9	TRBJ2-1	CASSVKGDTYNEQFF
TRBV11-3	TRBJ1-1	CASSARAGQGEAFF
TRBV11-3	TRBJ2-2	CASSLDTSGVYTGELFF
TRBV10-3	TRBJ1-2	CAISESTGYGYTF
TRBV28	TRBJ1-5	CASSAGQGVSNQPQHF
TRBV5-5	TRBJ2-2	CASSFGWTGGNTGELFF
TRBV29-1	TRBJ2-2	CSTLEGSGNTGELFF
TRBV25-1	TRBJ2-7	CASTDGSSYEQYF
TRBV13	TRBJ2-1	CASSPGRRYNEQFF
TRBV9	TRBJ1-2	CASSPGGANGYTF
TRBV15	TRBJ1-5	CATSRAGLNQPQHF
TRBV9	TRBJ1-2	CASSDREQGGFYGYTF
TRBV18	TRBJ2-3	CASSPLAGELDTQYF
TRBV27	TRBJ2-1	CASSRDWLSYNEQFF
TRBV5-1	TRBJ2-7	CASRAGTVDSYEQYF
TRBV30	TRBJ1-2	CAWRGGYYGYTF
TRBV7-9	TRBJ2-7	CASSLYPGTSYEQYF
TRBV15	TRBJ2-1	CATSREYAGTSGYNEQFF
TRBV5-4	TRBJ2-2	CASSPGQGAQGGELFF
TRBV4-3	TRBJ2-7	CASSQDHPSGGLYEQYF
TRBV7-9	TRBJ2-1	CASSLRQGNGNEQFF
TRBV9	TRBJ2-2	CASSVRTSGRYSGELFF
TRBV2	TRBJ2-2	CASRTNTGELFF
TRBV12-5	TRBJ2-2	CASGSRLAGVSTGELFF
TRBV7-9	TRBJ2-2	CASSLGAQELFF
TRBV11-2	TRBJ2-2	CASSLVVTSGRRYTGELFF
TRBV5-4	TRBJ2-2	CASSSRTSGGTTGELFF
TRBV6-6	TRBJ2-1	CASSPPGQSSYNEQFF
TRBV27	TRBJ2-1	CASSADTSSYNEQFF
TRBV27	TRBJ1-6	CASSSQMGQGAYNSPLHF
TRBV6-1	TRBJ2-2	CASSESGGDRGSSGELFF
TRBV20-1	TRBJ1-1	CSAKAGPEAFF
TRBV4-2	TRBJ2-5	CASSQNNLAGEEETQYF
TRBV19	TRBJ1-1	CASSDTGGTEAFF
TRBV6-5	TRBJ1-2	CASSYNLEGAGYTF
TRBV27	TRBJ2-3	CASSLYLGGPTDTQYF
TRBV4-2	TRBJ2-5	CASSQAAASGEPRGQYF
TRBV4-1	TRBJ2-7	CASSQDGADQREQYF
TRBV2	TRBJ2-3	CASSVGQDFSDTQYF
TRBV2	TRBJ2-2	CASSDDGRSYTGELFF
TRBV10-3	TRBJ2-5	CAISGVAGGVETQYF
TRBV11-1	TRBJ1-1	CASSLGQGASRAFF
TRBV4-3	TRBJ1-2	CASSLAEGGLYGYTF
TRBV6-5	TRBJ2-7	CASSRGQRNEQYF
TRBV9	TRBJ2-6	CASSVAPAGSGANVLTF
TRBV7-9	TRBJ1-2	CASSIGQSANYGYTF